This T cell receptor beta chain was profiled in a study of human T cells and chemical hapten exposure. Whole-study findings and limits: After DPC sensitization, TCRs above 1 in 1000 frequency showed no change.

This clonotype was counted many times. Its antigen is not known. This sample's time point: patch test 2, 6 weeks after DPC sensitization. Treatment defined: therapeutic diphenylcyclopropenone sensitization with weekly scalp DPC. A single record per CDR3 protein comes from TCRdb applying MiXCR to the RACE reads. The data contain 65,000 to 95,000 distinct CDR3 sequences, approximately 7% of them singletons. The TCR comes from a woman aged 25 to 45 with alopecia areata. Some clones in this sample may be carry-over from other donors' samples. Sample: whole blood, taken in connection with sensitization to the hapten diphenylcyclopropenone (DPC).

In nucleotides, the CDR3 is TGCAGTGCTAGAGAATATGGACAGGCGGTGGGAGGCGAGCAGTACTTC. It is translated as CSAREYGQAVGGEQYF. This chain joins TRBV20-1 and TRBJ2-7, with D perhaps TRBD1 (7 bases). V lost 0 bases to trimming and J lost 6 bases, with 21 bases between them. The CDR3 sequence is 16 residues long. The germline CDR1 and CDR2 sequences are DFQATT and SNEGSKA (reference sequence).